Below, 22 T cell receptor beta chains from the same sample are listed, as sequenced in a study of control samples from healthy donors and cancer patients. Sequenced by immunoSEQ multiplex PCR; TCRdb stores in-frame clones only, minus some. This sample has more than 50,000 clones, with 90% found just once. The specimen sequenced was PBMCs. The receptors were gathered from a woman aged 50 to 60 with colorectal cancer.

This chain links TRBV3-1 (or the pseudogene TRBV3-2) with TRBJ1-2; weak D call: TRBD1 (6 bases). Germline V gene lookup returns CDR1 LGHDT and CDR2 YNNKEL (reference sequence). This CDR3 contains 16 residues. The ends were cut back, 5 bases at V and 8 bases at J, with 24 bases in the middle. CDR3 nucleotide sequence: TGTGCCAGCAGCGCCGGGACACCGAGAGGTGCGCGCGGCTACACCTTC. This sequence encodes CASSAGTPRGARGYTF.

This rearrangement joins TRBV9 to TRBJ2-3, with D perhaps TRBD2 (6 bases). With 4 bases removed from V and 1 base from J, the gap between germline ends came to 10 bases. The CDR3 extends over 14 amino acids. The V gene's germline CDR1 is SGDLS and CDR2 YYNGEE. The CDR3 nucleotides read TGTGCCAGCAGCTTTGGCGGGGGCACAGATACGCAGTATTTT. Its translation is CASSFGGGTDTQYF.

V usage is TRBV6-2 or TRBV6-3 and J usage is TRBJ2-1; 9 bases line up with TRBD1. Germline lookup yields CDR1 MNHEY and CDR2 SVGEGT. The trim removed 5 bases at V and 3 bases at J, leaving 5 bases unmatched. The CDR3 contains 15 residues. The CDR3 loop reads CASSRTGEYYNEQFF. In DNA form, the CDR3 reads TGTGCCAGCAGTAGGACAGGGGAGTACTACAATGAGCAGTTCTTC.

The chain carries TRBV19 and TRBJ2-3; D might be TRBD2 (5 bases). CDR3 length equals 14 residues. Germline V gene lookup returns CDR1 LNHDA and CDR2 SQIVND (reference sequence). V was pared by 1 base and J by 5 bases, with 10 bases between. CDR3 DNA sequence: TGTGCCAGTAGTATAGGGGCGGCGGGAGATACGCAGTATTTT. This sequence encodes CASSIGAAGDTQYF.

The rearrangement joins TRBV18 to TRBJ1-1, with 7 bases lining up with TRBD1. This CDR3 is built from 12 residues. The germline CDR1 and CDR2 sequences are KGHSH and LQKENI. Germline trimming cut 3 bases from V and 6 bases from J; bases unmatched to any gene: 1. Here the CDR3 reads CASSPGQAEAFF. In DNA, the CDR3 is TGTGCCAGCTCACCTGGACAGGCTGAAGCTTTCTTT.

J is TRBJ2-7 and V is TRBV7-9; weak D call: TRBD2 (5 bases). In germline, CDR1 is SEHNR, CDR2 FQNEAQ (reference sequence). V lost 4 bases, J lost 2 bases, and 9 bases lay in between. The CDR3 runs 13 residues. CDR3 in amino acids: CASSWESTYEQYF. The CDR3 DNA reads TGTGCCAGCAGCTGGGAGAGTACCTACGAGCAGTACTTC. The variable domain in full, completed from reference TRBV7-9 and TRBJ2-7, reads DTGVSQNPRHKITKRGQNVTFRCDPISEHNRLYWYRQTLGQGPEFLTYFQNEAQLEKSRLLSDRFSAERPKGSFSTLEIQRTEQGDSAMYLCASSWESTYEQYFGPGTRLTVT.

The chain joins TRBV30 to TRBJ2-7; D ambiguous. Trimming took off 4 bases at V and 2 bases at J, with 12 bases between the two ends. In germline, CDR1 is GTSNPN, CDR2 SVGIG (reference sequence). The CDR3 extends over 13 amino acids. Here the CDR3 reads CAWKQPPTYEQYF. The CDR3 region has the DNA TGTGCCTGGAAGCAGCCTCCTACCTACGAGCAGTACTTC.

The genes are TRBV5-1 and TRBJ1-1, with D maybe TRBD1 (5 bases). Trimming cost V 4 bases and J 7 bases, with 14 bases left between them. This CDR3 comprises 13 residues. In germline, CDR1 is SGHRS, CDR2 YFSETQ. CDR3 in DNA: TGCGCCAGCAGCCCACTCTTCGACAGTGAAGCTTTCTTT. It yields the protein CASSPLFDSEAFF.

The chain carries TRBV20-1 and TRBJ2-5; D not certain. CDR3 length: 12 residues. The germline V and J ends were trimmed by 6 bases and 1 base, with 9 bases remaining between them. Per the germline V gene, CDR1 is DFQATT and CDR2 is SNEGSKA (reference sequence). The CDR3 bases are TGCAGTGCAAGTAGTAGCCAAGAGACCCAGTACTTC. This translates into CSASSSQETQYF.

The chain has TRBV9 and TRBJ1-1; D is ambiguous. This CDR3 is built from 14 residues. Looked up from germline, CDR1 is SGDLS and CDR2 is YYNGEE. V gave up 1 base and J gave up 0 bases, with 7 bases separating them. CDR3 DNA sequence: TGTGCCAGCAGCGTAATACAGATGAACACTGAAGCTTTCTTT. Translated, it gives CASSVIQMNTEAFF.

CDR3 in amino acids: CAWTRRRNEAFF. The CDR3 region has the DNA TGTGCCTGGACACGCAGGCGAAATGAAGCTTTCTTT. J is TRBJ1-1 and V is TRBV30; D is undetermined. This CDR3 has 12 amino acids. V was trimmed by 4 bases and J by 7 bases, leaving 13 bases between them. Germline V gives CDR1 GTSNPN, CDR2 SVGIG (reference sequence).

The V call is TRBV28, the J call TRBJ2-1; D is ambiguous. With 8 bases removed from V and 1 base from J, the gap between germline ends came to 9 bases. CDR1 and CDR2 (germline): MDHEN, SYDVKM. This CDR3 comprises 13 residues. In DNA, the CDR3 is TGTGCCAGCGGTGTCATATCCTACAATGAGCAGTTCTTC. Translating it yields CASGVISYNEQFF.

The genes are TRBV28 and TRBJ2-2; D is uncertain. The CDR3 extends over 12 amino acids. Trimming cost V 11 bases and J 4 bases, with 11 bases left between them. Germline loops: CDR1 MDHEN, CDR2 SYDVKM. As DNA, the CDR3 is TGTGCCTCTTATCAGTCCACCGGGGAGCTGTTTTTT. Translation: CASYQSTGELFF. Drawing the rest from reference TRBV28 and TRBJ2-2, the complete variable domain is DVKVTQSSRYLVKRTGEKVFLECVQDMDHENMFWYRQDPGLGLRLIYFSYDVKMKEKGDIPEGYSVSREKKERFSLILESASTNQTSMYLCASYQSTGELFFGEGSRLTVL.

The chain joins TRBV5-4 to TRBJ2-7, with D uncertain. CDR3 length equals 14 residues. V dropped 4 bases and J dropped 4 bases, with 15 bases sitting between them. CDR1 and CDR2 from the germline V gene are SGHNT and YYREEE (reference sequence). DNA for the CDR3: TGTGCCAGCAGCCCCCGGAAGGGTCCGTACGAGCAGTACTTC. This codes for CASSPRKGPYEQYF.

The chain recombines TRBV5-1 with TRBJ1-1; 10 positions agree with TRBD1. The CDR3 loop spans 15 amino acids. Germline trimming cut 2 bases from V and 4 bases from J; bases unmatched to any gene: 5. CDR1 and CDR2 (germline): SGHRS, YFSETQ. This CDR3 is CASSLTGDRGTEAFF. CDR3 in DNA: TGCGCCAGCAGCTTAACTGGGGACAGGGGCACTGAAGCTTTCTTT.

This chain uses TRBV2 with TRBJ2-1; D assignment may be TRBD1 or TRBD2 (5 bases each). Trimming pared 7 bases from V and 7 bases from J, leaving 14 bases between. CDR3 length: 13 amino acids. Germline loops: CDR1 SNHLY, CDR2 FYNNEI. CDR3 coding DNA: TGTGCCAGCACGCCGAACGAGGGGAATGAGCAGTTCTTC. This codes for CASTPNEGNEQFF.

The chain recombines TRBV19 with TRBJ1-2; D is unclear. The CDR3 has 14 residues. Germline V gives CDR1 LNHDA, CDR2 SQIVND (reference sequence). V was cut by 3 bases and J by 6 bases, with 14 bases left in between. The CDR3 is CASSIRAMRDGYTF. Written as DNA, the CDR3 is TGTGCCAGTAGTATTCGGGCCATGCGTGATGGCTACACCTTC.

The chain couples TRBV27 to TRBJ1-1; D perhaps matches TRBD1 (6 bases). Trimming took 8 bases from V and 2 from J, leaving 15 bases between them. The CDR3 consists of 14 residues. CDR1 is MNHEY and CDR2 is SMNVEV in the germline V gene (reference sequence). CDR3 loop: CASANAGQNTEAFF. The CDR3 DNA is TGTGCCAGCGCAAATGCGGGACAAAACACTGAAGCTTTCTTT.

V is TRBV28 and J is TRBJ2-2; D unresolved. CDR1 and CDR2 from the germline V gene are MDHEN and SYDVKM. Trimming cost V 6 bases and J 4 bases, with 15 bases left between them. The CDR3 totals 15 residues. The CDR3 region is CASSQPGGGTGELFF. CDR3 nucleotides: TGTGCCAGCAGCCAACCCGGCGGTGGCACCGGGGAGCTGTTTTTT.

This chain uses TRBV28 with TRBJ2-2; D is unclear. This CDR3 is 13 amino acids long. Trimming shortened V by 5 bases and J by 6 bases, and 10 bases separated the two germline ends. Germline V CDR1 and CDR2: MDHEN, SYDVKM. This chain's CDR3 is CASSDQVPGELFF. Written as DNA, the CDR3 is TGTGCCAGCAGTGATCAGGTTCCCGGGGAGCTGTTTTTT.

The CDR3 bases are TGTGCCAGCTCACCTGGAGGGCCCAATGAGCAGTTCTTC. Its translation: CASSPGGPNEQFF. V and J are TRBV18 and TRBJ2-1; tentatively, D is TRBD2 (6 bases). The V gene lost 3 bases and the J gene lost 6 bases, with 9 bases spanning the gap. Germline CDR1 is KGHSH and CDR2 is LQKENI. CDR3 size: 13 residues.

V is TRBV20-1 and J is TRBJ2-7; maybe TRBD1 (5 bases). Trimming stripped 3 bases from V and 2 bases from J, with 14 bases between. The CDR3 loop spans 14 amino acids. Germline V CDR1 and CDR2: DFQATT, SNEGSKA (reference sequence). CDR3 residues: CSASDGAATYEQYF. The CDR3, as DNA: TGCAGTGCTAGTGATGGGGCAGCCACCTACGAGCAGTACTTC.